Below are 8 T cell receptor beta chains sequenced from a single sample in a study of CD8+ T cells in alopecia areata. RNA was extracted and reverse transcribed into cDNA as the sequencing template. The method was immunoSEQ multiplex PCR; TCRdb's version includes in-frame clones alone and lacks a portion of them. Altogether around 300,000 clones were found in the sample, and no singletons occur. Separation of pooled cutaneous lymph node cells was by sorting with CD4, CD8alpha, NKG2D, NKG2ACE and other markers. The sequencing sample was made of CD4+ T cells sorted from a lymph node. The receptors here all came from a C3H/HeJ mouse with alopecia areata. For the strain, the MHC haplotype given is H2-k.

In regard to this clone: Here the gene names and germline are mouse. Read data end 4 residues before the CDR3 end; the end is taken from the germline J gene. This rearrangement joins TRBV19 to TRBJ2-2, with D unclear. Germline-derived CDR1 and CDR2 are FNHDT and SITEND (reference sequence). This CDR3 is 14 amino acids long. V lost 5 bases and J lost 0, with 8 bases in between. The DNA read from the CDR3 is TGTGCCAGCAGCCTACAATCAAACACCGGG. As protein: CASSLQSNTG. The whole CDR3 is CASSLQSNTGQLYF.

This clone came up a few times. Gene names and germline refer to mouse. With the read ending 4 residues before the CDR3 end, the germline J gene is used to fill in that end. This chain joins TRBV14 and TRBJ2-4, with 10 bases aligning to TRBD2. The V gene's germline CDR1 is SGHDT and CDR2 FRDEAV. CDR3 size: 13 residues. The CDR3 loop is CASSAGLGNTLYF. CDR3 DNA (partial): TGTGCCAGCAGTGCGGGACTGGGGAAC.

This clone was counted between two and nine times. Gene names refer to mouse genes. The CDR3 is cut off 4 residues early in the read; its end comes from the germline J gene. The chain carries TRBV19 and TRBJ2-5, with 9 bases lining up with TRBD1. CDR3 length equals 14 residues. Germline V gene data show CDR1 as FNHDT and CDR2 as SITEND (reference sequence). CDR3 residues: CASSTDRGGDTQYF. CDR3 bases read: TGTGCCAGCAGTACGGACAGGGGAGGGGAC.

This clone was counted many times. All gene names here are mouse names. The CDR3 extends 4 residues past the end of the read, so its final part is completed from the germline J gene. The sample has other DNA sequences that encode this CDR3 too. V gene TRBV1 combines with J gene TRBJ2-1, with TRBD2 matching over 8 bases. The CDR3 runs to 15 residues. Per germline, CDR1 NSQYPW and CDR2 LRSPGD (reference sequence). With V trimmed by 0 bases and J by 2 bases, 0 bases remained unmatched. CDR3 loop: CTCSADWGDYAEQFF. CDR3 DNA (partial): TGCACCTGCAGTGCAGACTGGGGGGACTATGCT.

This clone appeared many times. Each gene name is a mouse one. The missing CDR3 end, 4 residues past where the read stops, is filled in from the germline J gene. This same CDR3 is encoded by further DNA sequences in the sample. The genes are TRBV19 and TRBJ1-1, with 8 positions matching TRBD1. V gave up 2 bases and J gave up 3 bases; unmatched junction bases: 6. The CDR3 runs 15 residues. CDR1 and CDR2 (germline): FNHDT, SITEND (reference sequence). The sequenced part of the CDR3 DNA is TGTGCCAGCAGTATCCCAGACAGGGGTGACACA. Translated, it gives CASSIPDRGDT. The CDR3, in full, reads CASSIPDRGDTEVFF. The whole variable domain, remainder taken from reference TRBV19 and TRBJ1-1, is GGIITQTPKFLIGQEGQKLTLKCQQNFNHDTMYWYRQDSGKGLRLIYYSITENDLQKGDLSEGYDASREKKSSFSLTVTSAQKNEMAVFLCASSIPDRGDTEVFFGKGTRLTVV.

On this clone: Gene names and germline refer to mouse. The CDR3 is cut off 4 residues early in the read; its end comes from the germline J gene. The rearrangement links TRBV13-3 to TRBJ2-1; 9 positions match TRBD2. CDR1 is NNHDY, CDR2 SYVADS, per germline. V was pared by 4 bases and J by 3 bases, with 2 bases of the junction left unmatched. This CDR3 contains 14 residues. CDR3 sequence reads: CASSQDWGYAEQFF. The CDR3 DNA, read in part, is TGTGCCAGCAGTCAGGACTGGGGCTATGCT.

This clone has just a few counts. Here the gene names and germline are mouse. The read is 4 residues too short to cover the CDR3 end, so that end is filled in from the germline J gene. The chain links TRBV17 to TRBJ2-1; the match to TRBD2 covers 10 bases. The ends lost 1 base at V and 6 bases at J; junction bases unmatched: 3. From germline, CDR1 is MNHDT and CDR2 YYDKIL. CDR3 length: 15 amino acids. Incomplete CDR3 DNA: TGTGCTAGCAGTAGAGCACGACTGGGGGGTGCT. It codes for CASSRARLGGA. The full CDR3 is CASSRARLGGAEQFF.

This clone was counted between two and nine times. Any gene name here is a mouse gene name. The read falls 4 residues short of the CDR3 end, and the missing part is taken from the germline J gene. The J gene is TRBJ2-1, the V gene TRBV13-3; D might be TRBD1 (6 bases). V was shortened by 4 bases and J by 5 bases, with 10 bases between the two germline ends. CDR3 length: 13 residues. CDR1 and CDR2 (germline): NNHDY, SYVADS. The DNA read from the CDR3 is TGTGCCAGCAGTCCCGGGACACATGCT. This codes for CASSPGTHA. The CDR3 as a whole reads CASSPGTHAEQFF.